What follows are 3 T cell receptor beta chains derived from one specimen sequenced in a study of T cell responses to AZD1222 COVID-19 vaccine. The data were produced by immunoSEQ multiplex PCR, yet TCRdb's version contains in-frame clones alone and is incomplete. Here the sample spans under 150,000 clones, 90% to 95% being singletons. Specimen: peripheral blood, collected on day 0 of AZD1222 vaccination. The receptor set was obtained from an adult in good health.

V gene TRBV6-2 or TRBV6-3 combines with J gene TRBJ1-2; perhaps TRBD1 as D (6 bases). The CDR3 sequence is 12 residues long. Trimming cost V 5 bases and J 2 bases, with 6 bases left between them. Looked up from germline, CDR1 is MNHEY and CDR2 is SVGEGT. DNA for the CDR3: TGTGCCAGCAGTACAGGGAACTATGGCTACACCTTC. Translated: CASSTGNYGYTF.

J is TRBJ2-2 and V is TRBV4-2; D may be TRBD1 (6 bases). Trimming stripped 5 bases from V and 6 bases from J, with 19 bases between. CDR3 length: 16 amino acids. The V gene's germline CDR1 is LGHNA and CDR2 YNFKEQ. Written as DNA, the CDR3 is TGTGCCAGCAGCGCAGAGGGGGTATCAGGGGCCGGGGAGCTGTTTTTT. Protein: CASSAEGVSGAGELFF.

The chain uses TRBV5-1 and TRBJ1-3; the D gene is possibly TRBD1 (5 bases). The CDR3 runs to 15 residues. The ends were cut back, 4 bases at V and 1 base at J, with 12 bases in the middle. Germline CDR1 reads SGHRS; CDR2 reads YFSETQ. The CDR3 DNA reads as TGCGCCAGCAGCCCTCCGACAGATTCTGGAAACACCATATATTTT. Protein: CASSPPTDSGNTIYF.